Included here is one T cell receptor (beta chain) sequence, with context. Generated by immunoSEQ multiplex PCR, the TCRdb table keeps only in-frame clones and is missing some. Here the sample spans some 58,000 clones, around 83% being singletons. The entry originates in a study of blood T cell repertoires in COVID-19. This CDR3 comprises 15 residues. CDR1 and CDR2 from the germline V gene are MGHRA and YSYEKL. Trimming took 1 base from V and 7 from J, leaving 11 bases between them. V and J are TRBV4-1 and TRBJ1-6; no definite D call. This sequence originates from a man in his forties or fifties with COVID-19, enrolled during active disease. The sequenced sample consisted of peripheral blood. The CDR3 nucleotides are TGCGCCAGCAGCCAAGCGGAAGAGGCCAATTCACCCCTCCACTTT. It specifies CASSQAEEANSPLHF.